The present T cell receptor (beta chain) was sequenced within a study of T cell responses to AZD1222 COVID-19 vaccine. Note on this clone: Its antigen remains unidentified.

Libraries were prepared by immunoSEQ multiplex PCR; TCRdb keeps only in-frame clonotypes and omits some of them. The profile shows about 130,000 clones, around four fifths of them singletons. Notes on the study in general: Compared with day 0, the breadth and depth of the Spike-specific TCR repertoire rose significantly after two doses of AZD1222. Repertoires in all cases were sampled only once the peak T cell response had passed. Nearly half of unique spike-specific TCRs reportedly avoided B.1.351 and B.1.1.7 mutated regions.

Trimming removed 4 bases from V and 0 bases from J, with 10 bases in between. The CDR3 consists of 15 residues. The germline CDR1 and CDR2 sequences are LNHDA and SQIVND (reference sequence). This rearrangement joins TRBV19 to TRBJ1-5; D call uncertain. Sample: peripheral blood, taken on day 0 of AZD1222 vaccination. The receptor was derived from an adult in good health. This chain's CDR3 is CASSKEIHSNQPQHF. DNA of the CDR3: TGTGCCAGTAGTAAAGAAATTCATAGCAATCAGCCCCAGCATTTT.